This note documents a single T cell receptor beta chain sequence. This CDR3 comprises 12 residues. Germline lookup yields CDR1 SQVTM and CDR2 ANQGSEA. The trim removed 5 bases at V and 6 bases at J, leaving 5 bases unmatched. These data originate in a study of blood T cell repertoires in COVID-19. Study background: Italy, Spain and the United States were the sources of the convalescent and acute COVID-19 samples. Sources were T cells, B-cell-depleted T cells, or PBMCs; the material itself was cDNA or gDNA.

Original data processing: The assay estimated nucleated cells by amplifying reference gene primers. TCRdb keeps only in-frame clones here, not all; method: immunoSEQ multiplex PCR. V and J calls and clone size come straight from that table; D and trimming were deduced from the DNA. The sample yields 200,000 or so clones, roughly 88% seen once. The chain has TRBV29-1 and TRBJ1-1; 8 bases are shared with TRBD1. The TCR originated in a human donor in a cohort sampled during active COVID-19. Sequenced sample: peripheral blood. The CDR3 is CSVRQGSAEAFF. CDR3 nucleotides: TGCAGCGTTCGACAGGGGTCAGCTGAAGCTTTCTTT. Supplemented by reference TRBV29-1 and TRBJ1-1, the full variable domain reads SAVISQKPSRDICQRGTSLTIQCQVDSQVTMMFWYRQQPGQSLTLIATANQGSEATYESGFVIDKFPISRPNLTFSTLTVSNMSPEDSSIYLCSVRQGSAEAFFGQGTRLTVV.